This T cell receptor (beta chain) stems from a study of T cells in tuberculosis. In the study overall: The T cells targeted glucose monomycolate, a mycobacterial lipid, via CD1B.

No alpha-beta pairing information exists for these sequences. Sequencing used immunoSEQ multiplex PCR; TCRdb keeps in-frame clones, though not all of them. The sample carries 85,000 to 100,000 clones, approximately 91% recorded once. Germline V lookup: CDR1 SEHNR, CDR2 FQNEAQ (reference sequence). With 5 bases removed from V and 5 bases from J, the gap between germline ends came to 12 bases. The CDR3 sequence is 14 residues long. Sorting used thawed, overnight-rested PBMC stained with anti-CD3, a viability dye and GMM-loaded CD1B tetramer. CD1B tetramers were loaded with Rhodococcus equi-derived C32 glucose monomycolate. Each donor contributed roughly 91,000 sorted tetramer-negative cells. Broader study findings: The stringent gate may have excluded weak CD1B-GMM tetramer binders.

This clonotype was obtained from an adult woman with latent tuberculosis. Material: CD1b-GMM tetramer-negative cells sorted from PBMCs. The chain joins TRBV7-9 to TRBJ1-4; D is uncertain. The CDR3 sequence: CASSPVGGNEKLFF. CDR3 sequence (DNA): TGTGCCAGCAGCCCCGTTGGAGGAAATGAAAAACTGTTTTTT.